Each of the 12 T cell receptor beta chains below was sequenced from the same sample in a study of shared clonotypes between healthy human individuals. Measured with immunoSEQ multiplex PCR; TCRdb has only the in-frame clones, and not every one. This table holds over 700,000 clones, around 70% found once. The sequenced sample was memory CD4+ T cells sorted from blood. Stated subset: CD45RA-negative fraction. These receptors originate from a woman between 25 and 40 years old in good health.

The CDR3 sequence is CASSVDPSRPGNTIYF. The CDR3 nucleotides read TGTGCCAGCAGCGTAGATCCCTCGCGGCCCGGAAACACCATATATTTT. V is TRBV9 and J is TRBJ1-3; D remains unclear. Looked up from germline, CDR1 is SGDLS and CDR2 is YYNGEE. The CDR3 runs 16 residues. The V end was cut by 0 bases, the J end by 4 bases, with 14 bases between.

This chain uses TRBV2 with TRBJ1-5; 8 positions match TRBD1. The germline gives CDR1 SNHLY, CDR2 FYNNEI. This CDR3 contains 15 residues. V shed 4 bases, J shed 4 bases, and the junction held 6 bases outside the gene matches. The CDR3 sequence is CASSGPRGQNQPQHF. DNA of the CDR3: TGTGCCAGCAGTGGCCCCAGGGGGCAGAATCAGCCCCAGCATTTT.

This clone was observed many times. This sample includes further DNA sequences coding for the same CDR3. The rearrangement uses TRBV5-4 and TRBJ2-3, with a weak D call TRBD2 (5 bases). Germline CDR1 and CDR2: SGHNT and YYREEE (reference sequence). V was pared by 0 bases and J by 5 bases, with 13 bases between. This CDR3 has 15 amino acids. CDR3 loop: CASSLVLGVEDTQYF. Written as DNA, the CDR3 is TGTGCCAGCAGCTTGGTGTTGGGAGTAGAAGATACGCAGTATTTT.

This rearrangement joins TRBV5-1 to TRBJ2-1; TRBD1 aligns across 8 bases. This CDR3 has 14 residues. Germline trimming cut 4 bases from V and 8 bases from J; bases unmatched to any gene: 8. CDR1 is SGHRS, CDR2 YFSETQ, per germline. The CDR3 sequence: CASSLQGATDEQFF. CDR3 nucleotides: TGCGCCAGCAGCCTCCAGGGGGCAACGGATGAGCAGTTCTTC.

This chain connects TRBV21-1 to TRBJ2-2; TRBD2 is taken as the D call from the table, unchecked against the DNA. TRBV21-1 is described as a pseudogene. The CDR3 covers 17 residues. CDR3 sequence: CASSNVLSGSRTGELFF. The DNA of the CDR3 is TGTGCCAGCAGCAATGTATTGAGCGGGAGTAGAACCGGGGAGCTGTTTTTT.

The rearrangement uses TRBV6-5 and TRBJ2-5; D possibly corresponds to TRBD2 (6 bases). CDR1 and CDR2 (germline): MNHEY, SVGAGI. CDR3 size: 13 residues. With 6 bases removed from V and 4 bases from J, the gap between germline ends came to 12 bases. The CDR3 sequence is CASREGSRETQYF. The CDR3 DNA reads as TGTGCCAGCAGGGAGGGTAGCCGAGAGACCCAGTACTTC.

The chain has TRBV30 and TRBJ2-1; 10 nucleotides agree with TRBD2. Looked up from germline, CDR1 is GTSNPN and CDR2 is SVGIG (reference sequence). Unmatched junction bases numbered 10, after V lost 7 bases and J lost 4 bases. The CDR3 runs to 15 residues. The CDR3 DNA sequence: TGTGCCTCTAAACCCGGGACTAGCGCGTACAATGAGCAGTTCTTC. Its protein product is CASKPGTSAYNEQFF.

The rearrangement uses TRBV5-6 and TRBJ2-7; D unclear. This CDR3 region has 14 residues. Germline CDR1 and CDR2: SGHDT and YYEEEE. Trimming cost V 4 bases and J 0 bases, with 11 bases left between them. CDR3 sequence reads: CASSATTSSYEQYF. CDR3 DNA: TGTGCCAGCAGCGCGACGACCAGCTCCTACGAGCAGTACTTC.

The V call is TRBV10-3, the J call TRBJ1-3; 7 nucleotides align to TRBD1. Germline CDR1 ENHRY, CDR2 SYGVKD. The CDR3 loop spans 17 amino acids. V shed 6 bases and J 0 bases; nucleotides not matched to a gene: 11. The CDR3 DNA is TGTGCCATCAGCCGGGACAGCGCTGCAAGCTCTGGAAACACCATATATTTT. It specifies CAISRDSAASSGNTIYF.

The V gene is TRBV6-1, the J gene TRBJ2-1; 9 nucleotides agree with TRBD1. Unmatched junction bases numbered 11, after V lost 8 bases and J lost 9 bases. Germline CDR1 is MNHNS and CDR2 is SASEGT. This CDR3 has 14 residues. The CDR3 DNA reads TGTGCCAGCGGGGCGGGGACAGGGTCCGGTGAGCAGTTCTTC. This sequence encodes CASGAGTGSGEQFF.

The J gene is TRBJ2-1, the V gene TRBV11-3; TRBD2 matches 11 bases. The V gene's germline CDR1 is SGHNT and CDR2 YENEEA. Germline trimming cut 5 bases from V and 8 bases from J; bases unmatched to any gene: 14. The CDR3 spans 17 residues. This chain's CDR3 is CASSLGLTSGSRDEQFF. CDR3 in DNA: TGTGCCAGCAGCCTCGGCCTTACTAGCGGGAGTCGGGATGAGCAGTTCTTC. Drawing the rest from reference TRBV11-3 and TRBJ2-1, the complete variable domain is EAGVVQSPRYKIIEKKQPVAFWCNPISGHNTLYWYLQNLGQGPELLIRYENEEAVDDSQLPKDRFSAERLKGVDSTLKIQPAELGDSAVYLCASSLGLTSGSRDEQFFGPGTRLTVL.

Remarks on this clone: This CDR3 is also generated by other DNA sequences in the sample. The J gene is TRBJ2-3, the V gene TRBV14, with D possibly being TRBD2 (5 bases). V was trimmed by 1 base and J by 3 bases, leaving 5 bases between them. Germline V gives CDR1 SGHDN, CDR2 FVKESK. CDR3 length: 13 amino acids. CDR3 in DNA: TGTGCCAGCAGCCAAGCGGGGACAGATACGCAGTATTTT. Translating gives CASSQAGTDTQYF.